This section outlines one T cell receptor beta chain sequence together with its context. No antigen is known for it. This specimen belongs to a study of response to subunit inactivated influenza vaccine. The study's findings and limits: Authors suggested each seasonal influenza vaccination recruits few new T cells.

Using its own MiXCR run on the RT-PCR reads, TCRdb lists one record per CDR3 protein. The table shows hundreds of thousands of distinct CDR3 sequences, with approximately 15% occurring only once. The CDR3 loop spans 14 amino acids. Trimming cost V 2 bases and J 3 bases, with 10 bases left between them. The chain joins TRBV12-3 or TRBV12-4 to TRBJ2-5; possible D gene TRBD1, 5 bases. The source of this sequence is a man aged 45-65 years who received an inactivated influenza vaccine. The starting material was PBMCs from blood, obtained about 13 days after vaccination. The CDR3 DNA reads TGTGCCAGCAGTTTAAGGGGCGGCAAAGAGACCCAGTACTTC. Translation gives CASSLRGGKETQYF.